The text below deals with one T cell receptor (beta chain). The sample originates from a study of cytomegalovirus exposure and HLA in healthy donors. There are 11 residues in the CDR3. Germline values: CDR1 DFQATT, CDR2 SNEGSKA (reference sequence). The primer mix had 60 Vbeta and 13 Jbeta primers. Generated by immunoSEQ multiplex PCR, the TCRdb table keeps only in-frame clones and is missing some. Counted here are about 150,000 clones, approximately 80% occurring once; the ten biggest clones make up roughly 5%. Sequencing used PBMCs. The chain joins TRBV20-1 to TRBJ1-2; D is unresolved. This TCR was sampled from a man younger than 35 in good health and CMV-seronegative. The CDR3, as DNA: TGCAGCGCCCCGCTAGTGGTTGGCTACACCTTC. Translating it yields CSAPLVVGYTF.